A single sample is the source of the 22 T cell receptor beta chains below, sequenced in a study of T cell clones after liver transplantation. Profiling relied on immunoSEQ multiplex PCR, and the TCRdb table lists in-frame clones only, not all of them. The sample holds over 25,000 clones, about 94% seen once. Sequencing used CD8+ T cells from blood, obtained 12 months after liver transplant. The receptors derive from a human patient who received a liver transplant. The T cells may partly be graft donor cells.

This chain's CDR3 is CASTKVRISYNEQFF. For the CDR3, the DNA is TGTGCCAGCACCAAAGTGCGGATCTCCTACAATGAGCAGTTCTTC. This chain uses TRBV11-2 with TRBJ2-1; D is undetermined. The CDR3 spans 15 residues. Germline V gene data show CDR1 as SGHAT and CDR2 as FQNNGV. Trimming took off 7 bases at V and 0 bases at J, with 13 bases between the two ends.

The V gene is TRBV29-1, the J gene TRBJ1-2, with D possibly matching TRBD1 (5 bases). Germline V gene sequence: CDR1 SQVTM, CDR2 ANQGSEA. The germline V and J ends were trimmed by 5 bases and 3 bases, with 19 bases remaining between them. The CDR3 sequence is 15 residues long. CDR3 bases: TGCAGCGTTAGACAGAGGGTAACCCCCGACTATGGCTACACCTTC. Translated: CSVRQRVTPDYGYTF. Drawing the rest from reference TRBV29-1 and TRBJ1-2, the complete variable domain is SAVISQKPSRDICQRGTSLTIQCQVDSQVTMMFWYRQQPGQSLTLIATANQGSEATYESGFVIDKFPISRPNLTFSTLTVSNMSPEDSSIYLCSVRQRVTPDYGYTFGSGTRLTVV.

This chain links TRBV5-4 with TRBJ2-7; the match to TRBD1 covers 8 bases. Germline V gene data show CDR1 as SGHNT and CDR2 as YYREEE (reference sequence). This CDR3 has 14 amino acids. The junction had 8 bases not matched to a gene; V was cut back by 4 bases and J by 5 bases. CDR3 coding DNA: TGTGCCAGCAGCCCTGCGACAGGGGTGGACGAGCAGTACTTC. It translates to CASSPATGVDEQYF. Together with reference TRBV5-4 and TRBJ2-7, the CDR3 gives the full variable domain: ETGVTQSPTHLIKTRGQQVTLRCSSQSGHNTVSWYQQALGQGPQFIFQYYREEENGRGNFPPRFSGLQFPNYSSELNVNALELDDSALYLCASSPATGVDEQYFGPGTRLTVT.

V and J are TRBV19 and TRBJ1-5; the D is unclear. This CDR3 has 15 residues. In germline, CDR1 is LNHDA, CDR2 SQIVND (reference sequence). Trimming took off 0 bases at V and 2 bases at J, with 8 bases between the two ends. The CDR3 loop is CASSIDLDGNQPQHF. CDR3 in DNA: TGTGCCAGTAGTATAGATCTGGATGGCAATCAGCCCCAGCATTTT.

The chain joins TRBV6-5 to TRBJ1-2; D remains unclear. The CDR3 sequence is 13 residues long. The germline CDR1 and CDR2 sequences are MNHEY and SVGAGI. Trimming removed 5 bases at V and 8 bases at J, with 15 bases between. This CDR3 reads CASSPGRVDGYTF. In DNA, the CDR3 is TGTGCCAGCAGTCCCGGGAGGGTTGACGGCTACACCTTC.

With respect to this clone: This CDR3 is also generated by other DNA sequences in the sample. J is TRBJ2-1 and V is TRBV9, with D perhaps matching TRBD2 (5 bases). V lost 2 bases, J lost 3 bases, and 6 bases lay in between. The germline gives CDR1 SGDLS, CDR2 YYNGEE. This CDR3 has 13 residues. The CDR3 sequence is CASSVGDYNEQFF. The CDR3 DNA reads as TGTGCCAGCAGCGTGGGAGACTACAATGAGCAGTTCTTC.

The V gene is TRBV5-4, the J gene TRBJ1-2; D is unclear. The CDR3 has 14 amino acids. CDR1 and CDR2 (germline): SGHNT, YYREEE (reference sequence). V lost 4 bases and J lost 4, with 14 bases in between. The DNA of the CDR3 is TGTGCCAGCAGCGCCCCCGAGGGCATCTATGGCTACACCTTC. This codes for CASSAPEGIYGYTF.

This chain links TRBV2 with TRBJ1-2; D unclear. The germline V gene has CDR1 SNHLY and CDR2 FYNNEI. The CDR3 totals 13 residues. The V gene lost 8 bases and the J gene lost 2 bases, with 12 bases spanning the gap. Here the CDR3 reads CASLTGRNYGYTF. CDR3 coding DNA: TGTGCCAGCTTAACTGGGCGCAACTATGGCTACACCTTC.

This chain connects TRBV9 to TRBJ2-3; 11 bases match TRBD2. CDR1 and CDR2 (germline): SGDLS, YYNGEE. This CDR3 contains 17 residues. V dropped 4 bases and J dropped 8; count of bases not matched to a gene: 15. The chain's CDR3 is CASSPPSTSGIAGTQYF. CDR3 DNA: TGTGCCAGCAGCCCTCCCTCGACTAGCGGGATTGCCGGTACGCAGTATTTT.

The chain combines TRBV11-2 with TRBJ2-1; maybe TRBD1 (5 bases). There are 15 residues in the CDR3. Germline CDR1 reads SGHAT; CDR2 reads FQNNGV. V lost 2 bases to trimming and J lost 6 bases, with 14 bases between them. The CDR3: CASSLFPRQGNEQFF. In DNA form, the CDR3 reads TGTGCCAGCAGCTTATTCCCCCGCCAGGGCAATGAGCAGTTCTTC.

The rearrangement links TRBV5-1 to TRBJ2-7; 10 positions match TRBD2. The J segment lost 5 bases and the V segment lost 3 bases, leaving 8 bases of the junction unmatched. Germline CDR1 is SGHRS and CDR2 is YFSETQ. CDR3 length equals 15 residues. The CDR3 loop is CASSSPGLAPDEQYF. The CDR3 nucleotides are TGCGCCAGCAGCTCACCGGGACTAGCGCCGGACGAGCAGTACTTC.

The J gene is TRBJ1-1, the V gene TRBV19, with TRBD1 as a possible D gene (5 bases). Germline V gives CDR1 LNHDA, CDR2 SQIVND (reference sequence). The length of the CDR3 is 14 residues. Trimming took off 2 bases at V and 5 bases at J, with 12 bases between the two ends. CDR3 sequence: CASSILSGRTEAFF. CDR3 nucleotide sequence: TGTGCCAGTAGTATATTATCAGGGAGGACTGAAGCTTTCTTT.

The CDR3 region has the DNA TGTGCCAGCGGGACAGGGATGGGCGAGCAGTACTTC. Translating it yields CASGTGMGEQYF. The rearrangement uses TRBV7-9 and TRBJ2-7, with 9 bases lining up with TRBD1. The CDR3 spans 12 residues. CDR1 is SEHNR and CDR2 is FQNEAQ in the germline V gene (reference sequence). The trim removed 8 bases at V and 6 bases at J, leaving 5 bases unmatched. The full variable domain, completed using reference TRBV7-9 and TRBJ2-7, is DTGVSQNPRHKITKRGQNVTFRCDPISEHNRLYWYRQTLGQGPEFLTYFQNEAQLEKSRLLSDRFSAERPKGSFSTLEIQRTEQGDSAMYLCASGTGMGEQYFGPGTRLTVT.

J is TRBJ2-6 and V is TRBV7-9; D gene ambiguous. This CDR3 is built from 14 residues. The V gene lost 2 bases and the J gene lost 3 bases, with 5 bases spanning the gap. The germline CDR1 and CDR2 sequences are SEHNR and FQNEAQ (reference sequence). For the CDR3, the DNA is TGTGCCAGCAGCTTAAATCTTGGGGCCAACGTCCTGACTTTC. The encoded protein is CASSLNLGANVLTF.

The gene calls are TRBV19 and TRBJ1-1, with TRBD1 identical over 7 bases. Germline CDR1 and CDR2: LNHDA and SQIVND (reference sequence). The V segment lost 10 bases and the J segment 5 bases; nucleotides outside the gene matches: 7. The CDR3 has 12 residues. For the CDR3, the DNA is TGTGCCAATACAGGGGACGTAACTGAAGCTTTCTTT. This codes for CANTGDVTEAFF. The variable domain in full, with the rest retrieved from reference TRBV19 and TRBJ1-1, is DGGITQSPKYLFRKEGQNVTLSCEQNLNHDAMYWYRQDPGQGLRLIYYSQIVNDFQKGDIAEGYSVSREKKESFPLTVTSAQKNPTAFYLCANTGDVTEAFFGQGTRLTVV.

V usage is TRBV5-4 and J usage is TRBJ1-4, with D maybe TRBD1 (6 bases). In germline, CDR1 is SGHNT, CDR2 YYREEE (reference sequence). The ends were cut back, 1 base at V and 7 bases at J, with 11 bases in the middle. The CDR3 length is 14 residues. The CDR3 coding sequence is TGTGCCAGCAGCTTGTGGGGGCATGGTGAAAAACTGTTTTTT. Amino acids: CASSLWGHGEKLFF.

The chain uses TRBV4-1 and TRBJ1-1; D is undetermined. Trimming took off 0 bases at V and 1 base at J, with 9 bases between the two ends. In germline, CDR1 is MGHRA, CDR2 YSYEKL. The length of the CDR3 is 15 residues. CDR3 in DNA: TGCGCCAGCAGCCAAGAGCCATTCCCGAACACTGAAGCTTTCTTT. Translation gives CASSQEPFPNTEAFF.

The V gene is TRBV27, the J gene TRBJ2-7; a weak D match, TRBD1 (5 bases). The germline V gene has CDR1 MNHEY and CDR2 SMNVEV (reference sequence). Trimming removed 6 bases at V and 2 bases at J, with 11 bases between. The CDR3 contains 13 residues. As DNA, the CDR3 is TGTGCCAGCAGCCCAGGGTCCACCTACGAGCAGTACTTC. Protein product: CASSPGSTYEQYF.

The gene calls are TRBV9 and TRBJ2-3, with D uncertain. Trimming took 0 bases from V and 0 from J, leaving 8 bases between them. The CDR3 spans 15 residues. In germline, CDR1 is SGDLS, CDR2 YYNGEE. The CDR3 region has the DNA TGTGCCAGCAGCGTAGATGGCAGAAGCACAGATACGCAGTATTTT. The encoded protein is CASSVDGRSTDTQYF.

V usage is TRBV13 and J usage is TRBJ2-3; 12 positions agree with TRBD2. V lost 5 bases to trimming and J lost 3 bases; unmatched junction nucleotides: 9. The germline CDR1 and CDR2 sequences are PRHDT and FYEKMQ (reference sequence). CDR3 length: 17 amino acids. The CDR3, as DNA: TGTGCCAGCAGCCCCACACTAGCGGGAGGCGGAACAGATACGCAGTATTTT. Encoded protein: CASSPTLAGGGTDTQYF.

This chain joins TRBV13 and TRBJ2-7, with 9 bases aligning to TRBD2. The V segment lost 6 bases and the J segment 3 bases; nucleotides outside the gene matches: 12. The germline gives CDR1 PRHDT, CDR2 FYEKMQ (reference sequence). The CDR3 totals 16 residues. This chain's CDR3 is CASRAQGAGGGYEQYF. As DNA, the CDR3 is TGTGCCAGCAGAGCCCAAGGGGCGGGAGGGGGCTACGAGCAGTACTTC.

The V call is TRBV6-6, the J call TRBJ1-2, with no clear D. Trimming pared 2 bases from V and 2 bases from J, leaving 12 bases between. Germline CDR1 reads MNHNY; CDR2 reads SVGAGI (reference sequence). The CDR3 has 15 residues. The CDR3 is CASSYLGILNYGYTF. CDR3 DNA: TGTGCCAGCAGTTACCTCGGGATCCTGAACTATGGCTACACCTTC.